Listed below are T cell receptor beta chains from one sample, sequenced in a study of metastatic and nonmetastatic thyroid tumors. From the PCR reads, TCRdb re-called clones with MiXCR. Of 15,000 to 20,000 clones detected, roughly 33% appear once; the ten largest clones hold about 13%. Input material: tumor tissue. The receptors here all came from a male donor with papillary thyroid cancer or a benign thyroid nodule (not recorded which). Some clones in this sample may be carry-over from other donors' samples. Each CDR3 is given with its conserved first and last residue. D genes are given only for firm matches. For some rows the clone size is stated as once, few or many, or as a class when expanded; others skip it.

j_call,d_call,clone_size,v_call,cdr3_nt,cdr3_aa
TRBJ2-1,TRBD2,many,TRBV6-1,TGTGCCAGCAGTCTCAGCGGGGAGGGTAATGAGCAGTTCTTC,CASSLSGEGNEQFF
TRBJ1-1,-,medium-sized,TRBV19,TGTGCCAGTAGTAATTGGAAAAACACTGAAGCTTTCTTT,CASSNWKNTEAFF
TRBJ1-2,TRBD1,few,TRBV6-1,TGTGCCAGCAGGGAAGGGACAGGGGTCTATGGCTACACCTTC,CASREGTGVYGYTF
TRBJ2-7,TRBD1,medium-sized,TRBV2,TGTGCCAGCAGGGAACAGGGGGCTGGCGAGCAGTACTTC,CASREQGAGEQYF
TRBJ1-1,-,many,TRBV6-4,TGTGCCAGCAGTGACTCGGCAGGGAACACTGAAGCTTTCTTT,CASSDSAGNTEAFF
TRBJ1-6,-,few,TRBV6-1,TGTGCCACCGGGCAGGGAGCATCTTCACCCCTCCACTTT,CATGQGASSPLHF
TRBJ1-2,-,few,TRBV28,TGTGCCAGCCTGGTTTTGGGGGGCGACTATGGCTACACCTTC,CASLVLGGDYGYTF
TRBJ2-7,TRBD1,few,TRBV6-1,TGTGCCAGCAGTATGACAGGGGGATTCATCGAGCAGTACTTC,CASSMTGGFIEQYF
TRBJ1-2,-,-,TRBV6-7,TGTGCCAGCAGTTCCGGACATCACTATGGCTACACCTTC,CASSSGHHYGYTF
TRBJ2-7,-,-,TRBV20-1,TGCAGCGGGGGAAGCTCCTACGAGCAGTACTTC,CSGGSSYEQYF
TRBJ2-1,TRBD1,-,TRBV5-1,TGCGCCAGCAGCTGGGACAGCGTATTGAGCAATGAGCAGTTCTTC,CASSWDSVLSNEQFF
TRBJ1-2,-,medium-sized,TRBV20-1,TGCAGTGCTAGAGGCACCCTCCACTATGGCTACACCTTC,CSARGTLHYGYTF
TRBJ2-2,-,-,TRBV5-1,TGCGCCAGCAGCTTGCTCTCTGTGACAGCAACCGGGGAGCTGTTTTTT,CASSLLSVTATGELFF
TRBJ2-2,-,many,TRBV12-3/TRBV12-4,TGTGCCAGCAGTTTAAGGTCCCCGCCGGGATTTGGTAAAAACACCGGGGAGCTGTTTTTT,CASSLRSPPGFGKNTGELFF
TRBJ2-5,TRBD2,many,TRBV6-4,TGTGCCAGCCTCAGGGACGGACAGCTAGCGGGGGCCTCCCCGTACCAAGAGACCCAGTACTTC,CASLRDGQLAGASPYQETQYF
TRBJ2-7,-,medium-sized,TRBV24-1,TGTGCTCCCGAGCGAGGACAGAGCGTCTACGAGCAGTACTTC,CAPERGQSVYEQYF
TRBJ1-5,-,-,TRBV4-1,TGCGCCAGCAGCCAAAGCGGGCGGGGGAATCAGCCCCAGCATTTT,CASSQSGRGNQPQHF
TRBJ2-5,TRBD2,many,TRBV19,TGTGCCACTACTCCGGGGGGAAGGGAAGAGACCCAGTACTTC,CATTPGGREETQYF
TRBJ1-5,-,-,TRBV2,TGTGCCAGCAGTACCTCGGGGGCCGAATATCATCCCCAGCATTTT,CASSTSGAEYHPQHF
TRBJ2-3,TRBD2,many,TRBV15,TGTGCCACCAGCACTAGCGGGAGGGCCACAGATACGCAGTATTTT,CATSTSGRATDTQYF
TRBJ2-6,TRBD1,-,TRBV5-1,TGCGCCAGCAGCATGGGACAGTCTGGGGCCAACGTCCTGACTTTC,CASSMGQSGANVLTF
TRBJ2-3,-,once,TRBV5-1,TGCGCCAGCCTCCCAGGGCCAGGCACAGATACGCAGTATTTT,CASLPGPGTDTQYF
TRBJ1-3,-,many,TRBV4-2,TGTGCCAGCAGCCAAGACCCAAGGGGGGGGAGGGCTGGAAACACCATATATTTT,CASSQDPRGGRAGNTIYF
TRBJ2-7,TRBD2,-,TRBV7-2,TGTGCCAGCAGCTTCGCCCAGAGCGGGATGGGTTACGAGCAGTACTTC,CASSFAQSGMGYEQYF
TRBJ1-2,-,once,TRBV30,TGTGCCTGGAGTGTCTTCGTTGGGGGTGATGGCTACACCTTC,CAWSVFVGGDGYTF
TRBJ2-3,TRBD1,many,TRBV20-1,TGCAGTGCTAGGATCGGGACAGGGGTACTAGATACGCAGTATTTT,CSARIGTGVLDTQYF
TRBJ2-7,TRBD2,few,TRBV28,TGTGCCAGCAGTTCCGGGACTAGCGGGTTCTACGAGCAGTACTTC,CASSSGTSGFYEQYF
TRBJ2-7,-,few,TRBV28,TGTGCCAGTACCCCGGGCAGGGCGAGGGACGAGCAGTACTTC,CASTPGRARDEQYF
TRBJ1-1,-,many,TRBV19,TGTGCCAGTATTAGGAACACTGAAGCTTTCTTT,CASIRNTEAFF
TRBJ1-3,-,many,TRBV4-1,TGCGCCAGCAGACCCAGTGAAAACTCTGGAAACACCATATATTTT,CASRPSENSGNTIYF
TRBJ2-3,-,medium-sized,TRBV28,TGTGCCAGCAGTTTATCTTTGAGGGTAGATACGCAGTATTTT,CASSLSLRVDTQYF
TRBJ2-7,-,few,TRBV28,TGTGCCAGCAGTTCCGGGACACAATCCTACGAGCAGTACTTC,CASSSGTQSYEQYF
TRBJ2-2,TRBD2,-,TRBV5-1,TGCGCCAGCAGCGGCGAAAAGTCTACTAGCGGGAAGAACACCGGGGAGCTGTTTTTT,CASSGEKSTSGKNTGELFF
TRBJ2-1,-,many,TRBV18,TGTGCCAGCTCACCGGTGGAGATGAACAATGAGCAGTTCTTC,CASSPVEMNNEQFF
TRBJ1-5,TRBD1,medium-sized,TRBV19,TGTGCCAGTAGTTCCGCCCCGGGACAGCCTCTCTATAGCAATCAGCCCCAGCATTTT,CASSSAPGQPLYSNQPQHF
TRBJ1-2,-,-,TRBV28,TGTGCCAGCAGTTCCCTGCGGCCTGGGGGCTACACCTTC,CASSSLRPGGYTF
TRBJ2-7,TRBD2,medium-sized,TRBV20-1,TGCAGTGCTTTCCCACCGGGACTAGCGTTCGACGAGCAGTACTTC,CSAFPPGLAFDEQYF
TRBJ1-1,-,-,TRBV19,TGTGCCAGTAGTATATCTCACGAGAACACTGAAGCTTTCTTT,CASSISHENTEAFF
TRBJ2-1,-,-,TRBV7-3,TGTGCCAGCAGCTTAACCCAACCGGGACACCCTAAATCCTACAATGAGCAGTTCTTC,CASSLTQPGHPKSYNEQFF
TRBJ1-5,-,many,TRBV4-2,TGTGCCAGCAGCCCCCGTTCGGCGGTGGGAGCCCAGCATTTT,CASSPRSAVGAQHF
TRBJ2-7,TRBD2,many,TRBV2,TGTGCCGGCAGTGGGACTAGCGGGAAATCCCACTCCTACGAGCAGTACTTC,CAGSGTSGKSHSYEQYF